What follows is one TCR beta chain and its context. The target of this receptor is not known. At one end the junction does not follow the germline gene, possibly because of a read error. The data stem from a study of CD8+CD57+ T cells in acquired aplastic anemia (dated by TCRdb to 2016 to 2018). About the full investigation: DNA extracted from sorted CD4+ and CD8+ cells had a mean of about 3.2 ug, with a range of roughly 0.19 to 27.4 ug. For healthy donor samples, the average read count was about 9.9 million for CD4+ cells and 11 million to 14 million for CD8+ cells. Overall study outcomes, separate from this receptor: Fewer than 30 CD8+ CDR3 sequences were found in both patients and controls but appeared to be highly expressed in patients and within the immunodominant clones of the patients. Patients and healthy controls showed no significant difference in CD8+ Simpson's diversity (P=0.060).

Genomic DNA served as template for TCR beta VDJ combination and CDR3 sequence profiling. TCR repertoire sequencing was run on an Illumina HiSeq 2000. Regarding the original processing steps: Repertoire assessment relied on Simpson's diversity index, CDR3 size and DJ length profiles, and TRBV/TRBJ rearrangement plots. The most abundant DNA sequence in the deep sequencing data was taken as the immunodominant clone. CDR3 amino acid sequences were checked for sharing across subjects and were also compared against the VDJdb database and published repertoires. The public reads were quality trimmed at Q25 with fastp and then assembled into clones with MiXCR by TCRdb, keeping productive beta chains. Every CDR3 protein is listed once, alongside the most common genes and DNA of its rows. The V and J calls follow TCRdb's processing rather than the paper's. This sample holds hundreds of thousands of distinct CDR3 sequences; roughly 64% were observed only once. Approximately 3.8% of the sample comes from the top ten.

TCR repertoires of sorted CD4+ and CD8+ blood T cells from severe aplastic anemia patients and healthy subjects were deep-sequenced in the study. Ficoll-Paque density gradient centrifugation was used to isolate peripheral blood mononuclear cells. CD4+ and CD8+ T cells were sorted by FACS or magnetic beads before DNA extraction. Including cysteine and phenylalanine, the CDR3 has 15 amino acids. Only the CDR3 DNA stays, 45 bases, in frame from base 1. Reading the germline V gene gives CDR1 SGHTA and CDR2 FQGNSA. Sequenced input: sorted CD4+, CD8+, or CD8+CD57+ T cells (not recorded which) from PBMCs. This receptor was obtained from a human donor in good health, serving as a control. This receptor chain uses TRBV7-2 and TRBJ1-5; no D gene is confidently identified. The CDR3 protein is CASSEAGWRVHRQHF. The DNA is as follows: TGCGCCAGCAGTGAGGCGGGATGGCGGGTCCATCGCCAGCATTTT.